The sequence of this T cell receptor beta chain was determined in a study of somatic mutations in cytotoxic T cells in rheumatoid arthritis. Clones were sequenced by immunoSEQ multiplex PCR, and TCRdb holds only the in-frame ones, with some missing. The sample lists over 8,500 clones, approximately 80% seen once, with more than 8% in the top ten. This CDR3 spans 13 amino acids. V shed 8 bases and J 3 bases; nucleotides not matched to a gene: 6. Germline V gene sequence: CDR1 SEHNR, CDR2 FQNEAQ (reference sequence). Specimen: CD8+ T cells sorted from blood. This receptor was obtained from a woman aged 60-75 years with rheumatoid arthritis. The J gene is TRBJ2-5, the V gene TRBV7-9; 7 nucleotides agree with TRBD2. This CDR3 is CASRAGTKETQYF. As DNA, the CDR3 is TGTGCCAGCCGGGCGGGGACTAAAGAGACCCAGTACTTC. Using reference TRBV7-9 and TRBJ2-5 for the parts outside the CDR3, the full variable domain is DTGVSQNPRHKITKRGQNVTFRCDPISEHNRLYWYRQTLGQGPEFLTYFQNEAQLEKSRLLSDRFSAERPKGSFSTLEIQRTEQGDSAMYLCASRAGTKETQYFGPGTRLLVL.